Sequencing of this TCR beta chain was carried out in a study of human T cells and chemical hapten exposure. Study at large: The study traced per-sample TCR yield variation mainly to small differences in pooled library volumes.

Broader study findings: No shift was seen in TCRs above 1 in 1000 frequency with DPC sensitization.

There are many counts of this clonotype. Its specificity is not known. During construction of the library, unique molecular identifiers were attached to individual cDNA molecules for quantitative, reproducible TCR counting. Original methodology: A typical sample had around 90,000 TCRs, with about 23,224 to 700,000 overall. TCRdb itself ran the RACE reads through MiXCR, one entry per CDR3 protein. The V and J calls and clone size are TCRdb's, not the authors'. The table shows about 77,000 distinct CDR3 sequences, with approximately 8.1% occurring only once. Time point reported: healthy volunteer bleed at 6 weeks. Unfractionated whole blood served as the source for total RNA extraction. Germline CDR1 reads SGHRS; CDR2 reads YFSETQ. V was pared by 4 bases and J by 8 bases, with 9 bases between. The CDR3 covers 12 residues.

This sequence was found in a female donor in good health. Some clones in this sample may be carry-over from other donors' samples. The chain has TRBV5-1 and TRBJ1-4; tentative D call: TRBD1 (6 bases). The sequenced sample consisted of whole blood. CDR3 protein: CASSPQGEKLFF. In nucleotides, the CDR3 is TGCGCCAGCAGCCCACAGGGAGAAAAACTGTTTTTT.